This TCR beta chain was observed in a study of blood T cell repertoires in COVID-19. Study information: The samples span acute and convalescent COVID-19 from the United States, Italy and Spain. PBMCs, B-cell-depleted T cells, or T cells were the source of the cDNA or gDNA that made up the material.

Per the study methods: Estimation of nucleated cell counts was performed using reference gene primer amplification. Method: immunoSEQ multiplex PCR; TCRdb's copy keeps in-frame clones and lacks some. The V and J calls and clone size were taken over from that table, and D and trimming were inferred from the DNA. In the table there are under 250,000 clones, roughly 85% of which are singletons. A Seattle source enrolled patients during active infection and followed them longitudinally. The TCR was taken from a woman aged 70 to 79 with COVID-19, enrolled during active disease. Material for sequencing was peripheral blood.

The CDR3 nucleotides are TGTGCCTGGAGGGGACTAGCGGACTCCTACGAGCAGTACTTC. It is translated as CAWRGLADSYEQYF. The rearrangement joins TRBV30 to TRBJ2-7; TRBD2 aligns across 11 bases. Trimming removed 3 bases from V and 0 bases from J; junction bases left unmatched: 1. The CDR3 length is 14 residues. The V gene's germline CDR1 is GTSNPN and CDR2 SVGIG (reference sequence). The full variable domain, rest sourced from reference TRBV30 and TRBJ2-7, is SQTIHQWPATLVQPVGSPLSLECTVEGTSNPNLYWYRQAAGRGLQLLFYSVGIGQISSEVPQNLSASRPQDRQFILSSKKLLLSDSGFYLCAWRGLADSYEQYFGPGTRLTVT.